These T cell receptor beta chains were read from a single sample in a study of CD8 T cells in ankylosing spondylitis. One entry per CDR3 protein, called by TCRdb with MiXCR from the 5' RACE reads. Among under 250,000 distinct CDR3 sequences listed, more than 25% were seen once. Material for sequencing was blood, either unsorted or a sorted T cell fraction (not recorded which). Receptor source: a male donor with ankylosing spondylitis or in good health (not recorded which). Each CDR3 is given with its conserved first and last residue. Each record gives: J gene, V gene, CDR3 protein.

j_gene: TRBJ2-2
v_gene: TRBV5-1
CDR3aa: CASSTGSTGELFF

j_gene: TRBJ2-1
v_gene: TRBV4-2
CDR3aa: CASSQSTGLANNEQFF

j_gene: TRBJ1-3
v_gene: TRBV4-1
CDR3aa: CASSQAMSSRGNTIYF

j_gene: TRBJ2-3
v_gene: TRBV29-1
CDR3aa: CSVGVGWRNVADTQYF

j_gene: TRBJ2-1
v_gene: TRBV7-3
CDR3aa: CASTSGTSGTNEQFF

j_gene: TRBJ2-7
v_gene: TRBV10-3
CDR3aa: CAISFAGGHNYEQYF

j_gene: TRBJ2-1
v_gene: TRBV4-1
CDR3aa: CASSQPFGTVNEQFF

j_gene: TRBJ2-7
v_gene: TRBV6-1
CDR3aa: CASRRDNTYEQYF

j_gene: TRBJ2-7
v_gene: TRBV7-2
CDR3aa: CASSLNRGPDEQYF

j_gene: TRBJ2-7
v_gene: TRBV19
CDR3aa: CASSEPGQVVHEQYF

j_gene: TRBJ1-6
v_gene: TRBV12-3/TRBV12-4
CDR3aa: CASNRSGTHSPLHF

j_gene: TRBJ2-7
v_gene: TRBV6-4
CDR3aa: CASSPQPGVHEQYF

j_gene: TRBJ2-1
v_gene: TRBV7-2
CDR3aa: CASSLGGGLPYNEQFF

j_gene: TRBJ1-3
v_gene: TRBV3-1
CDR3aa: CASSSRGGGLLSGNTIYF

j_gene: TRBJ2-1
v_gene: TRBV2
CDR3aa: CASRSTSGSFLYNEQFF

j_gene: TRBJ2-7
v_gene: TRBV7-2
CDR3aa: CASSLGLAQYEQYF

j_gene: TRBJ2-1
v_gene: TRBV29-1
CDR3aa: CSVEGPFGTF

j_gene: TRBJ2-1
v_gene: TRBV20-1
CDR3aa: CSALRDTAYNEQFF

j_gene: TRBJ2-7
v_gene: TRBV5-1
CDR3aa: CASSGTGQGHEQYF

j_gene: TRBJ2-3
v_gene: TRBV10-3
CDR3aa: CATTSGDTDTQYF

j_gene: TRBJ1-5
v_gene: TRBV2
CDR3aa: CASSESGYNQPQHF

j_gene: TRBJ2-5
v_gene: TRBV29-1
CDR3aa: CSARQGGQETQYF

j_gene: TRBJ1-1
v_gene: TRBV5-1
CDR3aa: CASSQRTGPNTEAFF

j_gene: TRBJ2-3
v_gene: TRBV29-1
CDR3aa: CSVEGDPGLAGADTQYF

j_gene: TRBJ1-5
v_gene: TRBV7-2
CDR3aa: CASSLSGPSQPQHF

j_gene: TRBJ1-1
v_gene: TRBV29-1
CDR3aa: CSVVVTEAFF

j_gene: TRBJ2-5
v_gene: TRBV18
CDR3aa: CASSRGGETQYF

j_gene: TRBJ2-7
v_gene: TRBV5-1
CDR3aa: CASSPMGPLPGTVRYEQYF

j_gene: TRBJ2-7
v_gene: TRBV7-9
CDR3aa: CASSFGTHWEEQYF